The 27 T cell receptor beta chains reported below all come from one sample, sequenced in a study of OX40 agonist ivuxolimab in advanced cancers. Sequencing used immunoSEQ multiplex PCR; TCRdb keeps in-frame clones, though not all of them. The data contain roughly 36,000 clones, about 70% of them singletons. Sequencing used CD4+ or CD8+ T cells sorted from blood, obtained in a trial of the OX40 agonist ivuxolimab. The receptors come from an adult with an advanced solid tumor such as melanoma, head and neck, liver or kidney cancer.

The sample holds a few counts of this clone. This rearrangement joins TRBV4-1 to TRBJ1-1, with D maybe TRBD1 (6 bases). The length of the CDR3 is 20 residues. The germline V gene has CDR1 MGHRA and CDR2 YSYEKL. The V end lost 1 base, the J end lost 3 bases, and 27 bases lay between the germline ends. CDR3 sequence (DNA): TGCGCCAGCAGCCAAGTGGCCCAGGGGCGAAGTTGGGATTGGGACACTGAAGCTTTCTTT. It translates to CASSQVAQGRSWDWDTEAFF.

This sequence joins TRBV5-6 and TRBJ2-7, with 10 nucleotides matching TRBD1. The CDR3 sequence is 14 residues long. Germline CDR1 SGHDT, CDR2 YYEEEE. Germline trimming cut 0 bases from V and 3 bases from J; bases unmatched to any gene: 0. CDR3 sequence (DNA): TGTGCCAGCAGCTTGGGGACAGGGGGCTACGAGCAGTACTTC. This gives the protein CASSLGTGGYEQYF.

V and J are TRBV5-4 and TRBJ1-1, with no clear D. CDR1 and CDR2 from the germline V gene are SGHNT and YYREEE (reference sequence). CDR3 length equals 13 residues. Deletions cut 6 bases from V and 5 bases from J, with 14 bases between. The CDR3 is CASTQKGYTEAFF. The CDR3 nucleotides read TGTGCCAGCACCCAAAAAGGGTATACTGAAGCTTTCTTT.

The chain's CDR3 is CASSLLGYGANQETQYF. The CDR3, as DNA: TGTGCCAGCAGCTTATTGGGGTACGGGGCCAACCAAGAGACCCAGTACTTC. The gene calls are TRBV7-9 and TRBJ2-5; D is tentatively TRBD1 or TRBD2 (5 bases each). The germline V gene encodes CDR1 SEHNR and CDR2 FQNEAQ (reference sequence). V gave up 2 bases and J gave up 0 bases, with 16 bases separating them. The CDR3 is 17 residues long.

This clone was recorded only once. This chain uses TRBV6-1 with TRBJ2-7; 7 bases are a match to TRBD1. The V gene end was trimmed by 7 bases and the J gene end by 2 bases; junction bases not matched to a gene: 11. This CDR3 spans 15 amino acids. Germline V lookup: CDR1 MNHNS, CDR2 SASEGT. CDR3 sequence (DNA): TGTGCCAGCACGATAGCCGGGACAGCGACCTACGAGCAGTACGTC. Translation gives CASTIAGTATYEQYV.

V gene TRBV7-9 combines with J gene TRBJ1-5; D is unresolved. Trimming shortened V by 1 base and J by 6 bases, and 4 bases separated the two germline ends. The CDR3 length is 12 residues. The germline gives CDR1 SEHNR, CDR2 FQNEAQ (reference sequence). This chain's CDR3 is CASSLGGQPQHF. The CDR3 DNA follows: TGTGCCAGCAGCTTAGGGGGTCAGCCCCAGCATTTT.

This clone was seen once. This chain joins TRBV6-1 and TRBJ1-2; tentatively, D is TRBD1 (5 bases). CDR1 is MNHNS and CDR2 is SASEGT in the germline V gene. This CDR3 has 14 residues. Trimming removed 6 bases at V and 2 bases at J, with 13 bases between. CDR3 amino acids: CASRIGTGNYGYTF. In DNA form, the CDR3 reads TGTGCCAGCAGGATCGGGACGGGGAACTATGGCTACACCTTC.

V and J are TRBV2 and TRBJ2-5; a possible D gene is TRBD2 (7 bases). Trimming stripped 4 bases from V and 0 bases from J, with 15 bases between. The CDR3 runs 16 residues. Germline values: CDR1 SNHLY, CDR2 FYNNEI. CDR3 sequence: CASSGGGGVDQETQYF. The CDR3 DNA follows: TGTGCCAGCAGTGGAGGAGGGGGGGTAGACCAAGAGACCCAGTACTTC.

The chain links TRBV10-3 to TRBJ1-1; D is possibly TRBD1 (6 bases). The CDR3 is made up of 15 amino acids. The germline V and J ends were trimmed by 2 bases and 5 bases, with 15 bases remaining between them. Germline CDR1 is ENHRY and CDR2 is SYGVKD. This CDR3 reads CAISEVAGASTEAFF. In nucleotides, the CDR3 is TGTGCCATCAGTGAGGTTGCGGGGGCTTCGACTGAAGCTTTCTTT.

V usage is TRBV4-1 and J usage is TRBJ1-4; maybe TRBD1 (5 bases). Germline CDR1 MGHRA, CDR2 YSYEKL. The CDR3 totals 16 residues. V was clipped by 4 bases and J by 2 bases, with 14 bases between them. CDR3 sequence reads: CASSRGLGRTNEKLFF. The CDR3 region has the DNA TGCGCCAGCAGCCGAGGCCTGGGGCGTACTAATGAAAAACTGTTTTTT.

The chain uses TRBV14 and TRBJ1-1, with D perhaps TRBD1 (5 bases). V was shortened by 1 base and J by 12 bases, with 12 bases between the two germline ends. Germline values: CDR1 SGHDN, CDR2 FVKESK. The CDR3 totals 12 residues. The CDR3 nucleotides are TGTGCCAGCAGCCAAGGGACAATCATAACTTTCTTT. Protein: CASSQGTIITFF.

This clone showed up just once. This chain joins TRBV19 and TRBJ1-1; tentative D call: TRBD1 (6 bases). V was cut by 7 bases and J by 4 bases, with 13 bases left in between. CDR1 and CDR2 (germline): LNHDA, SQIVND (reference sequence). CDR3 length: 13 residues. The CDR3: CASIGGVFTEAFF. The CDR3 DNA reads as TGTGCCAGTATAGGGGGTGTGTTCACTGAAGCTTTCTTT.

The chain has TRBV2 and TRBJ1-3, with D uncertain. Between the trimmed V and J ends, which lost 8 bases and 0 bases, there was a span of 5 bases. Germline-derived CDR1 and CDR2 are SNHLY and FYNNEI. The length of the CDR3 is 12 residues. CDR3 sequence (DNA): TGTGCCAGCCGGATCTCTGGAAACACCATATATTTT. The encoded protein is CASRISGNTIYF. Drawing the rest from reference TRBV2 and TRBJ1-3, the complete variable domain is EPEVTQTPSHQVTQMGQEVILRCVPISNHLYFYWYRQILGQKVEFLVSFYNNEISEKSEIFDDQFSVERPDGSNFTLKIRSTKLEDSAMYFCASRISGNTIYFGEGSWLTVV.

This clone was observed a few times. This rearrangement joins TRBV21-1 to TRBJ2-7; TRBD2, the D gene given by the table, was not confirmed from the DNA. TRBV21-1 constitutes a pseudogene. The CDR3 totals 12 residues. The CDR3 DNA reads as TGTGCCAGCAGCAAATCGGGGTACGAGCAGTACGTC. Its protein is CASSKSGYEQYV.

This chain joins TRBV18 and TRBJ1-1; the match to TRBD1 covers 7 bases. This CDR3 is built from 13 residues. Germline CDR1 reads KGHSH; CDR2 reads LQKENI. Trimming cost V 2 bases and J 6 bases; bases outside gene matches: 3. The CDR3, as DNA: TGTGCCAGCTCACCAGTAGGGACAGCTGAAGCTTTCTTT. It yields the protein CASSPVGTAEAFF.

The J gene is TRBJ1-6, the V gene TRBV5-1; perhaps TRBD1 as D (6 bases). The germline V gene has CDR1 SGHRS and CDR2 YFSETQ. Trimming pared 5 bases from V and 7 bases from J, leaving 13 bases between. The CDR3 runs 14 residues. The CDR3 loop is CASRGQGSNSPLHF. DNA for the CDR3: TGCGCCAGCAGAGGGCAGGGGAGCAATTCACCCCTCCACTTT.

V and J are TRBV7-2 and TRBJ2-3; D gene uncertain. The V gene lost 7 bases and the J gene lost 1 base, with 6 bases spanning the gap. In germline, CDR1 is SGHTA, CDR2 FQGNSA. The CDR3 is 12 residues long. CDR3 loop: CASNPGTDTQYF. Written as DNA, the CDR3 is TGTGCCAGCAATCCAGGCACAGATACGCAGTATTTT.

This clone was detected only a few times. The V and J genes are TRBV30 and TRBJ1-6; TRBD1 might be the D (5 bases). V was pared by 3 bases and J by 6 bases, with 12 bases between. Germline V gene data show CDR1 as GTSNPN and CDR2 as SVGIG (reference sequence). The CDR3 has 14 amino acids. The CDR3 nucleotides read TGTGCCTGGAGCCCCGCGGGGGTTAATTCACCCCTCCACTTT. Protein product: CAWSPAGVNSPLHF.

This chain uses TRBV11-3 with TRBJ2-1; 7 bases are a match to TRBD2. Germline V gene lookup returns CDR1 SGHNT and CDR2 YENEEA. Germline trimming cut 0 bases from V and 8 bases from J; bases unmatched to any gene: 7. CDR3 length equals 15 residues. CDR3 protein: CASSLEWGGTDEQFF. The CDR3, as DNA: TGTGCCAGCAGCTTAGAGTGGGGAGGGACGGATGAGCAGTTCTTC.

This chain joins TRBV18 and TRBJ2-7; D is unresolved. V shed 0 bases and J shed 12 bases, with 15 bases lying between them. This CDR3 spans 13 amino acids. Germline loops: CDR1 KGHSH, CDR2 LQKENI. CDR3 nucleotides: TGTGCCAGCTCACCACCGGGAAGGGAAGTCGCGTACTTC. Amino acids: CASSPPGREVAYF. Filled out from reference TRBV18 and TRBJ2-7, the complete variable domain reads NAGVMQNPRHLVRRRGQEARLRCSPMKGHSHVYWYRQLPEEGLKFMVYLQKENIIDESGMPKERFSAEFPKEGPSILRIQQVVRGDSAAYFCASSPPGREVAYFGPGTRLTVT.

V is TRBV29-1 and J is TRBJ1-3; D call uncertain. Trimming removed 7 bases at V and 0 bases at J, with 7 bases between. This CDR3 contains 12 residues. Germline values: CDR1 SQVTM, CDR2 ANQGSEA. CDR3 sequence: CSGHSSGNTIYF. The CDR3 nucleotides read TGCAGCGGCCATTCCTCTGGAAACACCATATATTTT.

This rearrangement joins TRBV2 to TRBJ2-7; weak D call: TRBD2 (5 bases). This CDR3 region has 13 residues. V shed 6 bases and J shed 4 bases, with 13 bases lying between them. Germline V gene data show CDR1 as SNHLY and CDR2 as FYNNEI. The CDR3 coding sequence is TGTGCCAGCAGCGCAGGACTCGCGTACGAGCAGTACGTC. It is translated as CASSAGLAYEQYV.

This sequence joins TRBV7-2 and TRBJ1-5; D gene unclear. This CDR3 comprises 15 residues. CDR1 and CDR2 from the germline V gene are SGHTA and FQGNSA. V lost 6 bases to trimming and J lost 4 bases, with 16 bases between them. The CDR3 DNA sequence: TGTGCCAGCAGTCCAAGATTTTCGACAAATCAGCCCCAGCATTTT. Translating gives CASSPRFSTNQPQHF. Supplemented by reference TRBV7-2 and TRBJ1-5, the full variable domain reads GAGVSQSPSNKVTEKGKDVELRCDPISGHTALYWYRQSLGQGLEFLIYFQGNSAPDKSGLPSDRFSAERTGGSVSTLTIQRTQQEDSAVYLCASSPRFSTNQPQHFGDGTRLSIL.

The chain recombines TRBV7-9 with TRBJ2-4; the D gene is possibly TRBD2 (6 bases). The CDR3 extends over 16 amino acids. Germline lookup yields CDR1 SEHNR and CDR2 FQNEAQ (reference sequence). V was clipped by 2 bases and J by 3 bases, with 14 bases between them. For the CDR3, the DNA is TGTGCCAGCAGCTTATATACGGGGGAAGGCAAAAACATTCAGTACTTC. It is translated as CASSLYTGEGKNIQYF.

The chain carries TRBV6-1 and TRBJ1-2; no firm D call. Germline V CDR1 and CDR2: MNHNS, SASEGT. The ends were cut back, 2 bases at V and 8 bases at J, with 15 bases in the middle. CDR3 length: 14 residues. The CDR3 loop is CASSERPLVGGYTF. Written as DNA, the CDR3 is TGTGCCAGCAGTGAAAGGCCTCTTGTGGGAGGCTACACCTTC.

V and J are TRBV5-1 and TRBJ2-7; D unresolved. The CDR3 is 12 residues long. V was clipped by 2 bases and J by 4 bases, with 7 bases between them. From germline, CDR1 is SGHRS and CDR2 YFSETQ. The chain's CDR3 is CASSFSAYEQYF. DNA of the CDR3: TGCGCCAGCAGCTTCAGTGCTTACGAGCAGTACTTC.

CDR3 bases: TGCAGCGTCCTAGCACCAGAGACCCAGTACTTC. This encodes CSVLAPETQYF. The J gene is TRBJ2-5, the V gene TRBV29-1, with D maybe TRBD2 (5 bases). The V gene's germline CDR1 is SQVTM and CDR2 ANQGSEA. Trimming pared 6 bases from V and 4 bases from J, leaving 9 bases between. The CDR3 length is 11 residues.